Below are 25 T cell receptor beta chains sequenced from a single sample in a study of blood T cell repertoires in COVID-19. Some clones are missing from TCRdb's copy, which holds only in-frame ones; the method was immunoSEQ multiplex PCR. Of 200,000 or so clones listed, about 83% are singletons. The sequencing input was PBMCs or T cells enriched from blood (not recorded which). Source of these receptors: a woman between 50 and 59 years old who had been exposed to COVID-19.

The genes are TRBV4-3 and TRBJ1-2; no definite D call. V lost 0 bases and J 3 bases, leaving 5 bases between the germline ends. The CDR3 consists of 13 residues. Germline V lookup: CDR1 LGHNA, CDR2 YSLEER. CDR3 loop: CASSQDADYGYTF. The CDR3 DNA follows: TGCGCCAGCAGCCAAGATGCAGACTATGGCTACACCTTC.

The chain is built from TRBV3-1 (or the pseudogene TRBV3-2) and TRBJ1-2; no firm D call. This CDR3 is 14 amino acids long. Looked up from germline, CDR1 is LGHDT and CDR2 is YNNKEL (reference sequence). The V gene lost 0 bases and the J gene lost 4 bases, with 9 bases spanning the gap. CDR3 region: CASSQDRGIYGYTF. The CDR3 region has the DNA TGTGCCAGCAGCCAAGATCGAGGAATCTATGGCTACACCTTC.

The chain uses TRBV7-2 and TRBJ1-1; the D is unclear. Germline CDR1 reads SGHTA; CDR2 reads FQGNSA. Trimming left V 3 bases short and J 1 base short, with 6 bases between. The CDR3 has 13 amino acids. DNA for the CDR3: TGTGCCAGCAGCTTCCACGGGAACACTGAAGCTTTCTTT. Translation gives CASSFHGNTEAFF.

The chain uses TRBV14 and TRBJ1-6; no firm D call. The V gene lost 0 bases and the J gene lost 10 bases, with 13 bases spanning the gap. The CDR3 has 15 residues. Per germline, CDR1 SGHDN and CDR2 FVKESK. The CDR3 region has the DNA TGTGCCAGCAGCCAAGAAATTTCTTTCGGGTCACCCCTCCACTTT. Its protein product is CASSQEISFGSPLHF.

The chain uses TRBV5-1 and TRBJ1-2, with D uncertain. The germline V gene has CDR1 SGHRS and CDR2 YFSETQ. This CDR3 has 15 residues. V lost 0 bases to trimming and J lost 4 bases, with 13 bases between them. DNA of the CDR3: TGCGCCAGCAGCTTGGCCGTTGGGGAGTCCTATGGCTACACCTTC. This gives the protein CASSLAVGESYGYTF.

This chain joins TRBV5-4 and TRBJ1-1; D is undetermined. V lost 0 bases and J lost 5, with 14 bases in between. From germline, CDR1 is SGHNT and CDR2 YYREEE (reference sequence). This CDR3 region has 15 residues. The CDR3: CASSLETGQVTEAFF. The CDR3 region has the DNA TGTGCCAGCAGCTTGGAGACCGGCCAGGTGACTGAAGCTTTCTTT.

J is TRBJ2-3 and V is TRBV13, with TRBD1 as a possible D gene (7 bases). This CDR3 spans 15 amino acids. Germline-derived CDR1 and CDR2 are PRHDT and FYEKMQ (reference sequence). The V gene lost 7 bases and the J gene lost 2 bases, with 16 bases spanning the gap. The CDR3 here is CASTFPGGTTDTQYF. The CDR3 nucleotides read TGTGCCAGCACCTTCCCAGGGGGGACCACAGATACGCAGTATTTT.

V and J are TRBV3-1 (or the pseudogene TRBV3-2) and TRBJ1-1; D gene unclear. Germline CDR1 and CDR2: LGHDT and YNNKEL (reference sequence). V lost 4 bases and J lost 2, with 14 bases in between. The CDR3 sequence is 15 residues long. CDR3: CASSPIGVTNTEAFF. The CDR3, as DNA: TGTGCCAGCAGCCCGATCGGGGTCACCAACACTGAAGCTTTCTTT.

V and J are TRBV18 and TRBJ2-4, with D tentatively TRBD1 (7 bases). The ends were cut back, 3 bases at V and 0 bases at J, with 12 bases in the middle. The germline V gene has CDR1 KGHSH and CDR2 LQKENI. This CDR3 region has 16 residues. CDR3 sequence: CASSPGTAGAKNIQYF. CDR3 in DNA: TGTGCCAGCTCACCCGGGACAGCGGGAGCCAAAAACATTCAGTACTTC.

This chain links TRBV24-1 with TRBJ1-5; the D gene is possibly TRBD1 (6 bases). Trimming pared 2 bases from V and 4 bases from J, leaving 14 bases between. The CDR3 length is 16 residues. The germline CDR1 and CDR2 sequences are KGHDR and SFDVKD. Here the CDR3 reads CATSDSGGGHNQPQHF. The CDR3 region has the DNA TGTGCCACCAGTGATTCCGGGGGGGGGCATAATCAGCCCCAGCATTTT.

Worth noting for this clone: Compared with germline, one end of the junction differs, possibly owing to a read error. The chain uses TRBV25-1 and TRBJ1-1, with 7 nucleotides matching TRBD1. The CDR3 consists of 9 residues. In germline, CDR1 is MGHDK, CDR2 SYGVNS. The CDR3, as DNA: TGCCAGGGGGTCACTGAAGCTTTCTTT. It specifies CQGVTEAFF.

The V gene is TRBV19, the J gene TRBJ1-1; the match to TRBD1 covers 10 bases. Per the germline V gene, CDR1 is LNHDA and CDR2 is SQIVND (reference sequence). The V gene end was trimmed by 5 bases and the J gene end by 2 bases; junction bases not matched to a gene: 14. This CDR3 has 18 residues. The CDR3 reads CASSDYTGTGDTNTEAFF. CDR3 sequence (DNA): TGTGCCAGTAGTGACTACACCGGGACAGGGGATACAAACACTGAAGCTTTCTTT.

This sequence joins TRBV29-1 and TRBJ1-5; possibly TRBD1 for D (6 bases). The V gene's germline CDR1 is SQVTM and CDR2 ANQGSEA. The CDR3 consists of 13 residues. Between the trimmed V and J ends, which lost 5 bases and 3 bases, there was a span of 11 bases. The CDR3 protein is CSVKTGNNQPQHF. As DNA, the CDR3 is TGCAGCGTTAAGACAGGAAACAATCAGCCCCAGCATTTT.

This clone appeared a single time. V and J are TRBV18 and TRBJ1-3, with 7 positions matching TRBD1. This CDR3 has 14 amino acids. Looked up from germline, CDR1 is KGHSH and CDR2 is LQKENI. Trimming cost V 3 bases and J 5 bases; bases outside gene matches: 4. The CDR3 protein is CASSPGQSRNTIYF. The DNA for the CDR3 is TGTGCCAGCTCACCGGGACAGTCTAGAAACACCATATATTTT. Looking up the rest from reference TRBV18 and TRBJ1-3 gives the full variable domain: NAGVMQNPRHLVRRRGQEARLRCSPMKGHSHVYWYRQLPEEGLKFMVYLQKENIIDESGMPKERFSAEFPKEGPSILRIQQVVRGDSAAYFCASSPGQSRNTIYFGEGSWLTVV.

This sequence joins TRBV5-6 and TRBJ2-7; TRBD1 matches at 8 bases. This CDR3 has 13 residues. With V trimmed by 6 bases and J by 5 bases, 7 bases remained unmatched. Germline CDR1 and CDR2: SGHDT and YYEEEE. The CDR3 here is CASTRQGTNEQYF. CDR3 in DNA: TGTGCCAGCACCCGACAGGGGACCAACGAGCAGTACTTC.

The genes are TRBV7-2 and TRBJ1-1; TRBD1 is a possible D gene (6 bases). The germline V gene has CDR1 SGHTA and CDR2 FQGNSA. The CDR3 sequence is 13 residues long. V was shortened by 1 base and J by 6 bases, with 9 bases between the two germline ends. Written as DNA, the CDR3 is TGTGCCAGCAGCTTAGTAGGGGGATCTGAAGCTTTCTTT. Translation gives CASSLVGGSEAFF.

This clone was seen a handful of times. The V call is TRBV28, the J call TRBJ1-3; possibly TRBD1 for D (6 bases). Trimming stripped 6 bases from V and 2 bases from J, with 14 bases between. Germline V gene lookup returns CDR1 MDHEN and CDR2 SYDVKM. The CDR3 spans 15 residues. The CDR3 DNA reads as TGTGCCAGCAGCCCAAGCGGGGGCGCTGGAAACACCATATATTTT. Protein product: CASSPSGGAGNTIYF. The variable domain in full, completed from reference TRBV28 and TRBJ1-3, reads DVKVTQSSRYLVKRTGEKVFLECVQDMDHENMFWYRQDPGLGLRLIYFSYDVKMKEKGDIPEGYSVSREKKERFSLILESASTNQTSMYLCASSPSGGAGNTIYFGEGSWLTVV.

The chain employs TRBV2 and TRBJ2-3; TRBD2 aligns across 8 bases. The CDR3 contains 14 residues. J lost 4 bases, V lost 7 bases, and 7 bases had no gene match. The germline V gene encodes CDR1 SNHLY and CDR2 FYNNEI. CDR3 DNA: TGTGCCAGCAATCGACGGGGGGGTGCAGATACGCAGTATTTT. This codes for CASNRRGGADTQYF.

CDR3 DNA: TGCAGCGTCGCAACAGGGATCTCTGAAGCTTTCTTT. Translating gives CSVATGISEAFF. The chain is built from TRBV29-1 and TRBJ1-1; D is possibly TRBD1 (6 bases). The CDR3 contains 12 residues. Between the trimmed V and J ends, which lost 6 bases and 6 bases, there was a span of 14 bases. CDR1 and CDR2 (germline): SQVTM, ANQGSEA.

J is TRBJ1-6 and V is TRBV18; 9 nucleotides align to TRBD1. The J segment lost 10 bases and the V segment lost 3 bases, leaving 10 bases of the junction unmatched. Looked up from germline, CDR1 is KGHSH and CDR2 is LQKENI. The CDR3 covers 16 residues. CDR3 loop: CASSPSGTGNGSPLHF. The CDR3 nucleotides read TGTGCCAGCTCACCCTCCGGGACAGGGAATGGCTCACCCCTCCACTTT.

V usage is TRBV6-1 and J usage is TRBJ1-2; TRBD1 agrees at 9 bases. J was trimmed by 4 bases and V by 3 bases; bases with no gene match: 6. Germline CDR1 reads MNHNS; CDR2 reads SASEGT. This CDR3 is built from 15 residues. The CDR3 DNA reads TGTGCCAGCAGTGAGGGACAGGGAATGATCTATGGCTACACCTTC. Translation: CASSEGQGMIYGYTF.

V is TRBV7-8 and J is TRBJ1-2; no clear D gene. Germline V gene lookup returns CDR1 SGHVS and CDR2 FQNEAQ. This CDR3 is 15 amino acids long. The ends were cut back, 5 bases at V and 3 bases at J, with 16 bases in the middle. CDR3 loop: CASSPGSRVDYGYTF. In DNA, the CDR3 is TGTGCCAGCAGCCCGGGGAGTAGGGTGGACTATGGCTACACCTTC.

This clone was recorded once. The V call is TRBV7-2, the J call TRBJ1-2; TRBD1 matches at 10 bases. CDR1 and CDR2 (germline): SGHTA, FQGNSA. The length of the CDR3 is 15 residues. Trimming took 4 bases from V and 3 from J; bases not matched to a gene: 5. CDR3 in DNA: TGTGCCAGCAGCTCTTCCGGGACAGGGGACTATGGCTACACCTTC. This gives the protein CASSSSGTGDYGYTF.

This CDR3 is CASSSVGAWETQYF. The CDR3 DNA follows: TGTGCCAGCAGCTCCGTTGGGGCCTGGGAGACCCAGTACTTC. The chain uses TRBV11-2 and TRBJ2-5; D might be TRBD1 (5 bases). The V and J ends lost 4 bases and 5 bases respectively, with 14 bases between them. Per the germline V gene, CDR1 is SGHAT and CDR2 is FQNNGV. The CDR3 sequence is 14 residues long.

This rearrangement joins TRBV5-6 to TRBJ2-6, with TRBD1 matching over 8 bases. J lost 2 bases, V lost 3 bases, and 10 bases had no gene match. Germline V gene sequence: CDR1 SGHDT, CDR2 YYEEEE. There are 18 residues in the CDR3. CDR3 in DNA: TGTGCCAGCAGCTCCGGAAGACAGGGGATCCCTGGGGCCAACGTCCTGACTTTC. Translating gives CASSSGRQGIPGANVLTF.